Listed here are 20 T cell receptor beta chains from one sample, sequenced in a study of blood T cell repertoires in COVID-19. Assay: immunoSEQ multiplex PCR; the TCRdb copy retains only in-frame clones and omits some. The sample holds about 96,000 clones, about 88% seen once. The sequencing input was peripheral blood. All receptors come from a woman aged 55-69 years with acute or convalescent COVID-19.

This clone is judged medium-sized. V and J are TRBV20-1 and TRBJ1-5; 7 bases are shared with TRBD1. Germline assignment: CDR1 DFQATT and CDR2 SNEGSKA (reference sequence). The CDR3 contains 14 residues. Trimming removed 3 bases from V and 6 bases from J; junction bases left unmatched: 8. This CDR3 is CSASRQGRGQPQHF. CDR3 DNA: TGCAGTGCTAGTCGACAGGGTCGAGGTCAGCCCCAGCATTTT.

The CDR3 nucleotides are TGTGCCAGCGGATACAGGGGTTCACCCCTCCACTTT. Amino acids: CASGYRGSPLHF. The chain combines TRBV6-5 with TRBJ1-6; 7 bases align to TRBD1. This CDR3 contains 12 residues. Germline loops: CDR1 MNHEY, CDR2 SVGAGI. V lost 8 bases to trimming and J lost 9 bases; unmatched junction nucleotides: 4.

J is TRBJ1-2 and V is TRBV2, with 11 bases lining up with TRBD1. This CDR3 has 14 residues. V lost 8 bases and J lost 5; bases outside the gene matches: 7. Germline values: CDR1 SNHLY, CDR2 FYNNEI. CDR3 sequence reads: CASRGQGAWYGYTF. CDR3 nucleotide sequence: TGTGCCAGCCGTGGACAGGGGGCTTGGTATGGCTACACCTTC. The complete variable domain, with remaining parts taken from reference TRBV2 and TRBJ1-2, reads EPEVTQTPSHQVTQMGQEVILRCVPISNHLYFYWYRQILGQKVEFLVSFYNNEISEKSEIFDDQFSVERPDGSNFTLKIRSTKLEDSAMYFCASRGQGAWYGYTFGSGTRLTVV.

The chain combines TRBV19 with TRBJ2-7; D is undetermined. Trimming took 2 bases from V and 3 from J, leaving 5 bases between them. Per the germline V gene, CDR1 is LNHDA and CDR2 is SQIVND (reference sequence). The length of the CDR3 is 12 residues. CDR3: CASSIRGYEQYF. The CDR3 DNA sequence: TGTGCCAGTAGTATACGCGGCTACGAGCAGTACTTC.

The chain links TRBV11-2 to TRBJ2-7, with 16 positions matching TRBD2. V trimming: 5 bases; J trimming: 2 bases; junction bases outside the gene matches: 9. Germline V gives CDR1 SGHAT, CDR2 FQNNGV. The CDR3 is 18 residues long. The CDR3 bases are TGTGCCAGCAGCCAAGGGACTAGCGGGGGGGCGATCGCCTACGAGCAGTACTTC. Amino acids: CASSQGTSGGAIAYEQYF.

DNA for the CDR3: TGTGCCAGCAGTCCCCCGACAGGGACGTTTAGAGGCTACACCTTC. Translating gives CASSPPTGTFRGYTF. The rearrangement joins TRBV28 to TRBJ1-2, with 7 bases aligning to TRBD1. CDR3 size: 15 residues. The V and J ends lost 5 bases and 8 bases, in that order; junction bases with no gene match: 14. Germline V lookup: CDR1 MDHEN, CDR2 SYDVKM.

The rearrangement links TRBV5-6 to TRBJ2-5; possibly TRBD2 for D (5 bases). Germline V gene lookup returns CDR1 SGHDT and CDR2 YYEEEE. With 4 bases removed from V and 5 bases from J, the gap between germline ends came to 12 bases. The CDR3 is 13 amino acids. The CDR3 DNA reads TGTGCCAGCAGCCGCGGACTGGGGGAGACCCAGTACTTC. Encoded protein: CASSRGLGETQYF.

The rearrangement uses TRBV3-1 (or the pseudogene TRBV3-2) and TRBJ1-5, with 10 bases matching TRBD1. Germline V gene sequence: CDR1 LGHDT, CDR2 YNNKEL (reference sequence). With 1 base clipped from V and 11 bases from J, the junction kept 5 bases outside the gene matches. The CDR3 length is 14 residues. The CDR3 coding sequence is TGTGCCAGCAGCCAAGGACAGGGGGCTCTGTCCCAGCATTTT. Translation gives CASSQGQGALSQHF.

This chain links TRBV5-4 with TRBJ2-3; D is unresolved. The CDR3 is made up of 14 amino acids. Germline lookup yields CDR1 SGHNT and CDR2 YYREEE (reference sequence). V was cut by 0 bases and J by 4 bases, with 9 bases left in between. CDR3 loop: CASSLAGWADTQYF. The CDR3 DNA reads as TGTGCCAGCAGCTTGGCCGGGTGGGCAGATACGCAGTATTTT. Supplemented by reference TRBV5-4 and TRBJ2-3, the full variable domain reads ETGVTQSPTHLIKTRGQQVTLRCSSQSGHNTVSWYQQALGQGPQFIFQYYREEENGRGNFPPRFSGLQFPNYSSELNVNALELDDSALYLCASSLAGWADTQYFGPGTRLTVL.

The chain uses TRBV29-1 and TRBJ1-2, with D perhaps matching TRBD1 (5 bases). Trimming took off 3 bases at V and 5 bases at J, with 16 bases between the two ends. The CDR3 contains 14 residues. The V gene's germline CDR1 is SQVTM and CDR2 ANQGSEA. CDR3 bases: TGCAGCGTTGACCCCGGCAGGGTTGGGTATGGCTACACCTTC. Protein sequence: CSVDPGRVGYGYTF.

The CDR3 DNA reads as TGTGCCAGCAGCTTCGGGGGGGCAAGTGTATCAGATACGCAGTATTTT. It yields the protein CASSFGGASVSDTQYF. This chain connects TRBV5-4 to TRBJ2-3, with 8 bases fitting TRBD2. Germline lookup yields CDR1 SGHNT and CDR2 YYREEE (reference sequence). Trimming removed 2 bases from V and 4 bases from J; junction bases left unmatched: 9. There are 16 residues in the CDR3.

The chain joins TRBV2 to TRBJ2-4, with TRBD1 matching 8 bases. The CDR3 loop spans 14 amino acids. The germline CDR1 and CDR2 sequences are SNHLY and FYNNEI. J gave up 2 bases and V 6 bases, and 3 bases lay outside the gene matches. In nucleotides, the CDR3 is TGTGCCAGCAGGGGGACAGGATCCAAAAACATTCAGTACTTC. Translation gives CASRGTGSKNIQYF.

This clone was counted a few times. The rearrangement joins TRBV10-3 to TRBJ1-1, with 9 bases fitting TRBD1. Germline trimming cut 5 bases from V and 10 bases from J; bases unmatched to any gene: 8. CDR1 ENHRY and CDR2 SYGVKD come from the germline V gene. The CDR3 has 13 residues. CDR3 bases: TGTGCCATCAGTAGCCGGGACAGGGACGGAGCTTTCTTT. This encodes CAISSRDRDGAFF.

The chain carries TRBV7-2 and TRBJ2-1; 10 bases line up with TRBD2. Germline CDR1 is SGHTA and CDR2 is FQGNSA. V shed 5 bases, J shed 8 bases, and the junction held 9 bases outside the gene matches. This CDR3 spans 15 amino acids. The CDR3 spells CASSQGLAVGDEQFF. CDR3 sequence (DNA): TGTGCCAGCAGCCAAGGACTAGCGGTAGGGGATGAGCAGTTCTTC.

The chain employs TRBV6-2 or TRBV6-3 and TRBJ1-5; D is ambiguous. The germline V gene encodes CDR1 MNHEY and CDR2 SVGEGT. Trimming took off 2 bases at V and 4 bases at J, with 12 bases between the two ends. This CDR3 contains 15 residues. CDR3 nucleotide sequence: TGTGCCAGCAGTTACGCGGGAGGAGGTAATCAGCCCCAGCATTTT. Its protein product is CASSYAGGGNQPQHF.

The chain couples TRBV6-5 to TRBJ2-2, with D unclear. V was clipped by 6 bases and J by 6 bases, with 8 bases between them. The CDR3 covers 12 residues. Germline V gene lookup returns CDR1 MNHEY and CDR2 SVGAGI. CDR3 nucleotides: TGTGCCAGCAGATCAGTATCCGGGGAGCTGTTTTTT. It codes for CASRSVSGELFF.

This rearrangement joins TRBV12-3 or TRBV12-4 to TRBJ1-2; D remains ambiguous. The CDR3 runs 13 residues. V lost 6 bases and J lost 0, with 8 bases in between. The CDR3 DNA follows: TGTGCCAGCAGGACGACATCTAACTATGGCTACACCTTC. It encodes CASRTTSNYGYTF.

This clone was counted a single time. The V gene is TRBV7-2, the J gene TRBJ2-2; D uncertain. Germline-derived CDR1 and CDR2 are SGHTA and FQGNSA. The V gene lost 2 bases and the J gene lost 7 bases, with 8 bases spanning the gap. This CDR3 has 13 amino acids. CDR3 nucleotide sequence: TGTGCCAGCAGCTTAATGGGCCACGGGGAGCTGTTTTTT. This codes for CASSLMGHGELFF.

This chain links TRBV19 with TRBJ2-7; TRBD1 matches at 8 bases. After removal of 1 base from V and 4 bases from J, the junction contained 3 bases not matched to a gene. The germline gives CDR1 LNHDA, CDR2 SQIVND (reference sequence). The CDR3 runs to 14 residues. Here the CDR3 DNA reads TGTGCCAGTAGTATAGGACAGGGGAGGTACGAGCAGTACTTC. Protein product: CASSIGQGRYEQYF. Filled out from reference TRBV19 and TRBJ2-7, the complete variable domain reads DGGITQSPKYLFRKEGQNVTLSCEQNLNHDAMYWYRQDPGQGLRLIYYSQIVNDFQKGDIAEGYSVSREKKESFPLTVTSAQKNPTAFYLCASSIGQGRYEQYFGPGTRLTVT.

The chain has TRBV2 and TRBJ1-1; 11 nucleotides agree with TRBD1. V lost 4 bases to trimming and J lost 3 bases; unmatched junction nucleotides: 13. This CDR3 contains 18 residues. The germline V gene has CDR1 SNHLY and CDR2 FYNNEI. The CDR3 reads CASSGPRTGGLLDTEAFF. In DNA, the CDR3 is TGTGCCAGCAGTGGACCGAGGACAGGGGGCCTATTGGACACTGAAGCTTTCTTT.